What follows are 22 T cell receptor beta chains derived from one specimen sequenced in a study of blood T cell repertoires in COVID-19 (TCRdb year 2020). Library method: the immunoSEQ multiplex PCR assay. The table was pulled from immuneACCESS by TCRdb, which kept in-frame rearrangements only. Such tables lose some clones; where checked, under half of the loss comes from unresolved V genes, and the rest has no known cause. The sample has a few hundred thousand clones on record, roughly 89% of them singletons. The ten largest clones add up to about 3% of the sample. What was sequenced was peripheral blood. All receptors derive from a woman in her 30s with active or convalescent COVID-19.

The chain employs TRBV6-5 and TRBJ1-6; D gene ambiguous. This CDR3 has 13 residues. The ends were cut back, 6 bases at V and 7 bases at J, with 10 bases in the middle. Germline CDR1 reads MNHEY; CDR2 reads SVGAGI. CDR3 coding DNA: TGTGCCAGCAGGAATAACCGGAATTCACCCCTCCACTTT. This encodes CASRNNRNSPLHF.

Turning to this clone: Other DNA sequences in the sample encode the same CDR3. The CDR3 sequence is CASSLVVGGQGGSSYEQYF. The CDR3 nucleotides are TGTGCCAGCAGCTTAGTTGTGGGGGGACAGGGGGGGAGCTCCTACGAGCAGTACTTC. The chain joins TRBV7-6 to TRBJ2-7; 11 bases align to TRBD1. V trimming: 1 base; J trimming: 0 bases; junction bases outside the gene matches: 11. The CDR3 totals 19 residues. In germline, CDR1 is SGHVS, CDR2 FNYEAQ.

In this sample, this clone turned up a few times. The gene calls are TRBV21-1 and TRBJ1-2. TRBV21-1 constitutes a pseudogene. The CDR3 is made up of 11 amino acids. CDR3 protein: CASNRTLAYTF. The DNA for the CDR3 is TGTGCCAGCAATCGGACTCTCGCCTACACCTTC.

The CDR3: CASSPRQAMNTEAFF. CDR3 sequence (DNA): TGCGCCAGCAGCCCCCGACAGGCAATGAACACTGAAGCTTTCTTT. The chain has TRBV4-1 and TRBJ1-1; tentatively, D is TRBD1 (6 bases). Germline lookup yields CDR1 MGHRA and CDR2 YSYEKL. This CDR3 is built from 15 residues. V gave up 4 bases and J gave up 0 bases, with 12 bases separating them.

The CDR3 sequence is CASSQAARGLSYNEQFF. In DNA form, the CDR3 reads TGCGCCAGCAGCCAAGCGGCGCGGGGGCTTTCCTACAATGAGCAGTTCTTC. This chain joins TRBV4-3 and TRBJ2-1, with a tentative D call TRBD2 (7 bases). The V gene lost 1 base and the J gene lost 1 base, with 14 bases spanning the gap. CDR3 size: 17 residues. CDR1 is LGHNA, CDR2 YSLEER, per germline.

The chain is built from TRBV29-1 and TRBJ2-3, with a possible D match to TRBD2 (6 bases). Germline V gives CDR1 SQVTM, CDR2 ANQGSEA. With 6 bases removed from V and 4 bases from J, the gap between germline ends came to 11 bases. This CDR3 comprises 12 residues. CDR3 residues: CSVAGTSDTQYF. The CDR3 nucleotides are TGCAGCGTGGCCGGGACTTCAGATACGCAGTATTTT.

The rearrangement uses TRBV19 and TRBJ1-1; tentative D call: TRBD1 (6 bases). The germline CDR1 and CDR2 sequences are LNHDA and SQIVND (reference sequence). This CDR3 has 14 residues. Trimming shortened V by 3 bases and J by 0 bases, and 8 bases separated the two germline ends. CDR3: CASSMAGVNTEAFF. The CDR3 DNA follows: TGTGCCAGTAGTATGGCAGGGGTGAACACTGAAGCTTTCTTT.

The V call is TRBV6-2 or TRBV6-3, the J call TRBJ1-1; D remains unclear. CDR1 is MNHEY and CDR2 is SVGEGT in the germline V gene. The CDR3 loop spans 14 amino acids. Trimming removed 2 bases from V and 5 bases from J, with 12 bases in between. DNA of the CDR3: TGTGCCAGCAGTTACGTCTTGGCTAGTACTGAAGCTTTCTTT. It translates to CASSYVLASTEAFF.

The chain has TRBV7-8 and TRBJ2-1; weak D call: TRBD2 (6 bases). V was cut by 8 bases and J by 1 base, with 12 bases left in between. The CDR3 extends over 14 amino acids. In germline, CDR1 is SGHVS, CDR2 FQNEAQ. This CDR3 is CASGRGRSYNEQFF. CDR3 nucleotide sequence: TGTGCCAGCGGGCGGGGTAGGTCCTACAATGAGCAGTTCTTC.

The J gene is TRBJ2-5, the V gene TRBV5-1; D perhaps matches TRBD2 (5 bases). Per the germline V gene, CDR1 is SGHRS and CDR2 is YFSETQ. V dropped 4 bases and J dropped 0 bases, with 13 bases sitting between them. The CDR3 has 15 residues. CDR3 sequence reads: CASSPRGSYQETQYF. DNA for the CDR3: TGCGCCAGCAGCCCCCGGGGATCGTACCAAGAGACCCAGTACTTC.

This chain links TRBV7-8 with TRBJ2-7, with 7 bases fitting TRBD1. This CDR3 region has 17 residues. Losses at the gene ends were 3 bases for V and 0 bases for J; bases not matched to a gene: 11. Germline CDR1 is SGHVS and CDR2 is FQNEAQ. CDR3 region: CASSFPIARDSSYEQYF. The CDR3 DNA is TGTGCCAGCAGCTTCCCGATCGCTCGGGACAGCTCCTACGAGCAGTACTTC.

J is TRBJ2-2 and V is TRBV19; tentative D call: TRBD1 (5 bases). CDR1 LNHDA and CDR2 SQIVND come from the germline V gene (reference sequence). Trimming shortened V by 1 base and J by 7 bases, and 10 bases separated the two germline ends. The CDR3 is 14 amino acids. The CDR3 DNA follows: TGTGCCAGTAGTATAGGCAGGGCGGTCGGGGAGCTGTTTTTT. This codes for CASSIGRAVGELFF.

This clone was counted a few times. The chain employs TRBV14 and TRBJ2-7; D may be TRBD1 (6 bases). The CDR3 covers 16 residues. The V end was cut by 3 bases, the J end by 0 bases, with 15 bases between. Germline CDR1 is SGHDN and CDR2 is FVKESK. CDR3 loop: CASSHGGQTLSYEQYF. CDR3 DNA sequence: TGTGCCAGCAGCCACGGAGGACAGACCCTCTCCTACGAGCAGTACTTC.

This rearrangement joins TRBV3-1 (or the pseudogene TRBV3-2) to TRBJ1-2; a possible D gene is TRBD1 (6 bases). Germline V gene lookup returns CDR1 LGHDT and CDR2 YNNKEL (reference sequence). The CDR3 runs to 16 residues. Trimming cost V 1 base and J 4 bases, with 16 bases left between them. The CDR3 DNA sequence: TGTGCCAGCAGCCAAGCCACGGGCAGGGGTCTCTATGGCTACACCTTC. Encoded protein: CASSQATGRGLYGYTF.

V gene TRBV5-1 combines with J gene TRBJ2-7; D not resolved. Germline V gene lookup returns CDR1 SGHRS and CDR2 YFSETQ. Deletions cut 0 bases from V and 2 bases from J, with 9 bases between. The CDR3 totals 14 residues. CDR3 protein: CASSLGLVPYEQYF. DNA for the CDR3: TGCGCCAGCAGCTTGGGCCTAGTTCCCTACGAGCAGTACTTC.

The chain carries TRBV4-3 and TRBJ2-7, with 10 bases identical to TRBD1. The CDR3 sequence is 14 residues long. V shed 3 bases, J shed 6 bases, and the junction held 5 bases outside the gene matches. Germline assignment: CDR1 LGHNA and CDR2 YSLEER. CDR3 sequence: CASSHAGTGAEQYF. The DNA of the CDR3 is TGCGCCAGCAGCCACGCCGGGACAGGGGCCGAGCAGTACTTC.

The chain couples TRBV2 to TRBJ2-5; possible D gene TRBD1, 6 bases. CDR1 is SNHLY, CDR2 FYNNEI, per germline. V was pared by 4 bases and J by 4 bases, with 10 bases between. This CDR3 region has 13 residues. CDR3 loop: CASSGLGGETQYF. In nucleotides, the CDR3 is TGTGCCAGCAGTGGCCTAGGGGGAGAGACCCAGTACTTC.

The chain couples TRBV11-1 to TRBJ1-2; TRBD1 matches 7 bases. The CDR3 runs to 13 residues. Germline V gives CDR1 SGHAT, CDR2 FQDESV (reference sequence). The junction had 3 bases not matched to a gene; V was cut back by 5 bases and J by 3 bases. In DNA, the CDR3 is TGTGCCAGCAGCCCCGACAGGGACTATGGCTACACCTTC. Translated, it gives CASSPDRDYGYTF.

This sequence joins TRBV7-9 and TRBJ1-1; D remains unclear. Trimming took off 4 bases at V and 5 bases at J, with 17 bases between the two ends. The germline CDR1 and CDR2 sequences are SEHNR and FQNEAQ (reference sequence). The CDR3 sequence is 15 residues long. The chain's CDR3 is CASSYSGEVRTEAFF. The CDR3 DNA is TGTGCCAGCAGCTACAGTGGGGAGGTTAGGACTGAAGCTTTCTTT.

This clone was counted only a few times. The chain joins TRBV7-9 to TRBJ1-5; TRBD1 agrees at 8 bases. Per germline, CDR1 SEHNR and CDR2 FQNEAQ (reference sequence). This CDR3 contains 14 residues. V shed 4 bases, J shed 9 bases, and the junction held 8 bases outside the gene matches. The CDR3 DNA is TGTGCCAGCAGCTCAACAGGGGGTCAGGGGCCCCAGCATTTT. Its protein product is CASSSTGGQGPQHF.

This chain joins TRBV6-5 and TRBJ2-2; the match to TRBD2 covers 8 bases. The V segment lost 5 bases and the J segment 3 bases; nucleotides outside the gene matches: 5. In germline, CDR1 is MNHEY, CDR2 SVGAGI. This CDR3 is built from 15 residues. CDR3 DNA sequence: TGTGCCAGCAGTCGGGGGGGCCGGGACACCGGGGAGCTGTTTTTT. It yields the protein CASSRGGRDTGELFF.

Concerning this clone itself: At the DNA level, this CDR3 is encoded by other sequences in the same sample as well. The V call is TRBV5-1, the J call TRBJ2-5; 13 positions agree with TRBD2. Trimming removed 3 bases from V and 1 base from J; junction bases left unmatched: 3. Germline CDR1 SGHRS, CDR2 YFSETQ. The CDR3 runs to 16 residues. The CDR3 protein is CASSSRLAGGQETQYF. In nucleotides, the CDR3 is TGCGCCAGCAGCTCCCGACTAGCGGGGGGCCAAGAGACCCAGTACTTC.